Here is one T cell receptor beta chain with its context. The data stem from a study of T-cell memory formation after mild COVID-19. The CDR3 contains 15 residues. V was trimmed by 8 bases and J by 2 bases, leaving 16 bases between them. The germline CDR1 and CDR2 sequences are MNHEY and SMNVEV (reference sequence). TCRdb fed the 5' RACE reads into MiXCR, producing one record per CDR3 protein. This table holds 560,000 or so distinct CDR3 sequences, roughly a sixth found once. The chain carries TRBV27 and TRBJ2-1; D perhaps matches TRBD1 (7 bases). Sequences were obtained from PBMCs or a T cell subset sorted from them (not recorded which). The receptor comes from an adult woman who had mild COVID-19 (a few samples of this study predate the infection). Cell type and time point are not known. CDR3 nucleotide sequence: TGTGCCAGCCTTCCAGGGGGGCGGCCCTACAATGAGCAGTTCTTC. Its translation: CASLPGGRPYNEQFF.